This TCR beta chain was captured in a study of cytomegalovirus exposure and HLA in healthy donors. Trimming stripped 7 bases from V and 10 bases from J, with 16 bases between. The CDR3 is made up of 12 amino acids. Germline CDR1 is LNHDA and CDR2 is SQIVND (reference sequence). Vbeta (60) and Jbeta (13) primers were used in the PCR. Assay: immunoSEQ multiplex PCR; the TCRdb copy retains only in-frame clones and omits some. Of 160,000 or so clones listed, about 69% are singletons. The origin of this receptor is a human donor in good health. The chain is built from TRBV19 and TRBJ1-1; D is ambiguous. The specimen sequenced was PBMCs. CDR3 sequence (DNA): TGTGCCAGTACACCTACCCGCCTTGGAGCTTTCTTT. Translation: CASTPTRLGAFF.